The next 5 T cell receptor beta chains were all read from a single sample in a study of immune cell composition in non-small cell lung cancer. TCRdb's copy holds only in-frame clones and misses some; the assay was immunoSEQ multiplex PCR. The sample contains 5,000 or so clones, around 78% of which appear only once. The sequencing sample was made of lung tumor tissue. Every receptor here comes from a human donor with non-small cell lung cancer.

V usage is TRBV9 and J usage is TRBJ1-1; D is undetermined. This CDR3 is built from 15 residues. V shed 3 bases and J shed 1 base, with 13 bases lying between them. The V gene's germline CDR1 is SGDLS and CDR2 YYNGEE. This CDR3 reads CASSGGTLGNTEAFF. The CDR3 DNA follows: TGTGCCAGCAGCGGCGGAACGCTCGGGAACACTGAAGCTTTCTTT.

The count of this clone is one. V and J are TRBV5-1 and TRBJ2-7; TRBD2 matches 8 bases. Germline CDR1 is SGHRS and CDR2 is YFSETQ. The CDR3 sequence is 13 residues long. Trimming at V came to 7 bases and at J to 3 bases, leaving 6 bases not matched to a gene. CDR3 sequence (DNA): TGCGCCAGCGCCCGGGGGGGATACTACGAGCAGTACTTC. Amino acid sequence: CASARGGYYEQYF.

This clone appeared once. The chain couples TRBV7-2 to TRBJ2-5, with 11 bases lining up with TRBD2. In germline, CDR1 is SGHTA, CDR2 FQGNSA. V shed 4 bases, J shed 4 bases, and the junction held 5 bases outside the gene matches. The CDR3 consists of 15 residues. CDR3 loop: CASSYAGLAGETQYF. The CDR3 DNA reads as TGTGCCAGCAGCTATGCCGGACTAGCGGGAGAGACCCAGTACTTC.

The chain couples TRBV14 to TRBJ1-1; 9 positions match TRBD1. Germline values: CDR1 SGHDN, CDR2 FVKESK. The V gene end was trimmed by 3 bases and the J gene end by 0 bases; junction bases not matched to a gene: 8. The CDR3 contains 17 residues. The CDR3 region is CASSHRPGTGLNTEAFF. In DNA, the CDR3 is TGTGCCAGCAGCCATCGTCCCGGGACAGGGCTGAACACTGAAGCTTTCTTT.

By proportion, this clone is medium-sized (0.01 to 0.1%). This rearrangement joins TRBV9 to TRBJ1-6; D is uncertain. V dropped 1 base and J dropped 5 bases, with 4 bases sitting between them. Germline V gives CDR1 SGDLS, CDR2 YYNGEE. CDR3 length: 13 amino acids. CDR3 DNA: TGTGCCAGCAGCGTACAGGATAATTCACCCCTCCACTTT. It specifies CASSVQDNSPLHF. Filled out from reference TRBV9 and TRBJ1-6, the complete variable domain reads DSGVTQTPKHLITATGQRVTLRCSPRSGDLSVYWYQQSLDQGLQFLIQYYNGEERAKGNILERFSAQQFPDLHSELNLSSLELGDSALYFCASSVQDNSPLHFGNGTRLTVT.